This T cell receptor (beta chain) emerged from a study of shared clonotypes between healthy human individuals. Notes on the study in general: Blood was the only sampled material, and tissue repertoires likely differ. Relative to clonotypes present in all four donors, those not shared had lower generation probabilities.

The donors, all of them Caucasian adults, lived in Nashville, Tennessee. With regard to this clone: Its antigen is unidentified.

Profiled with immunoSEQ multiplex PCR; TCRdb holds only in-frame clones, not every one. The sample holds 180,000 or so clones, over 80% seen once. The CDR3 length is 15 residues. Germline lookup yields CDR1 MNHEY and CDR2 SVGAGI. Unmatched junction bases numbered 8, after V lost 5 bases and J lost 7 bases. The clonotype was recovered from a woman aged 25-40 years in good health. This rearrangement joins TRBV6-5 to TRBJ1-4, with 9 positions matching TRBD1. Sequenced material: naive CD4+ T cells sorted from blood. The subset: CD45RA+ positively selected. Here the CDR3 DNA reads TGTGCCAGCAGTCCACGTGGGGACAGGGCTGAAAAACTGTTTTTT. It translates to CASSPRGDRAEKLFF.